This T cell receptor beta chain was observed in a study of blood T cell repertoires in COVID-19. Across the study: Sites across the United States, Italy and Spain contributed samples from acute and convalescent COVID-19. The cDNA or gDNA used as material had been derived from T cells, B-cell-depleted T cells, or PBMCs.

In the study's own analysis: Cell counts per sample came from amplifying reference gene primers. Produced via immunoSEQ multiplex PCR; TCRdb's table is partial and in-frame only. V and J calls and clone size are copied from that table; D and trimming were computed from the DNA. Here the sample spans around 70,000 clones, around three quarters being singletons. Trimming took 6 bases from V and 3 from J; bases not matched to a gene: 13. The germline CDR1 and CDR2 sequences are SQVTM and ANQGSEA. The CDR3 length is 16 residues. This sequence originates from a human donor in a cohort sampled during active COVID-19. The chain recombines TRBV29-1 with TRBJ2-7; 11 nucleotides align to TRBD2. The specimen sequenced was peripheral blood. The CDR3 nucleotides are TGCAGCGTAGAACTTCCAACTAGCGGGAGTCTCTACGAGCAGTACTTC. Translated, it gives CSVELPTSGSLYEQYF.